The 32 T cell receptor beta chains reported below all come from one sample, sequenced in a study of CD8+ T cells in alopecia areata. RNA was isolated and reverse transcribed to cDNA, the sequencing template. Clones were read by immunoSEQ multiplex PCR, and TCRdb kept only the in-frame ones, dropping some. The sample records fewer than 250,000 clones, around two fifths being singletons. Treatment noted: oral pan-JAK inhibitor, 5-10 mg twice daily. The source material was CD4+ T cells sorted from blood, sampled between weeks 30 and 35, from a patient treated with tofacitinib. These receptors were collected from a human donor with alopecia areata.

This clone came up a few times. This rearrangement joins TRBV19 to TRBJ2-1; D unclear. The CDR3 length is 15 residues. Germline V CDR1 and CDR2: LNHDA, SQIVND (reference sequence). Trimming shortened V by 10 bases and J by 2 bases, and 18 bases separated the two germline ends. CDR3: CATTTDSLTYNEQFF. CDR3 nucleotides: TGTGCCACCACAACTGACTCATTGACCTACAATGAGCAGTTCTTC.

CDR3 in amino acids: CASSFSTYTDTQYF. As DNA, the CDR3 is TGTGCCAGCAGCTTTTCCACTTACACAGATACGCAGTATTTT. The genes are TRBV5-4 and TRBJ2-3; D unclear. V was trimmed by 2 bases and J by 2 bases, leaving 9 bases between them. CDR1 is SGHNT and CDR2 is YYREEE in the germline V gene (reference sequence). This CDR3 contains 14 residues.

This rearrangement joins TRBV5-1 to TRBJ2-2; 10 bases are shared with TRBD2. The V gene end was trimmed by 7 bases and the J gene end by 6 bases; junction bases not matched to a gene: 12. From germline, CDR1 is SGHRS and CDR2 YFSETQ. CDR3 length: 16 amino acids. CDR3 sequence reads: CASFPQAGGPAGELFF. The CDR3 DNA is TGCGCCAGCTTCCCCCAAGCGGGAGGGCCCGCCGGGGAGCTGTTTTTT.

This clone was seen repeatedly, ten times or more. The rearrangement uses TRBV11-1 and TRBJ1-1, with 8 bases identical to TRBD1. With 3 bases clipped from V and 5 bases from J, the junction kept 14 bases outside the gene matches. The germline gives CDR1 SGHAT, CDR2 FQDESV (reference sequence). The CDR3 contains 17 residues. CDR3 coding DNA: TGTGCCAGCAGCTTTTCAGGGGGCGCGGCGTCTAAAACTGAAGCTTTCTTT. Its protein product is CASSFSGGAASKTEAFF.

The chain links TRBV6-1 to TRBJ1-1; D call uncertain. The V and J ends lost 0 bases and 6 bases respectively, with 11 bases between them. The germline V gene has CDR1 MNHNS and CDR2 SASEGT. This CDR3 contains 14 residues. The CDR3 region has the DNA TGTGCCAGCAGTGAAGCTGTGCCGAGGGCTGAAGCTTTCTTT. Its protein is CASSEAVPRAEAFF.

The chain recombines TRBV7-9 with TRBJ1-4; 9 bases agree with TRBD1. In germline, CDR1 is SEHNR, CDR2 FQNEAQ (reference sequence). V shed 4 bases and J 8 bases; nucleotides not matched to a gene: 5. The CDR3 has 14 amino acids. CDR3 sequence reads: CASSWGQGREKLFF. Here the CDR3 DNA reads TGTGCCAGCAGCTGGGGACAGGGCCGGGAAAAACTGTTTTTT.

This clone was picked up a small number of times. The gene calls are TRBV29-1 and TRBJ1-6; D remains ambiguous. The length of the CDR3 is 13 residues. The V gene lost 5 bases and the J gene lost 8 bases, with 13 bases spanning the gap. Germline V gives CDR1 SQVTM, CDR2 ANQGSEA. CDR3 in DNA: TGCAGCGTTCGGACCGATGGAGATTCACCCCTCCACTTT. Translated: CSVRTDGDSPLHF.

This clone was counted a few times. This may be a read error: a much more frequent sequence differs by one nucleotide. The same CDR3 arises from other DNA sequences in this sample as well. CDR3 region: CAIRDRGTEAFF. The CDR3 nucleotides are TGTGCCATCAGGGACAGGGGCACTGAAGCTTTCTTT. The genes are TRBV10-3 and TRBJ1-1; 9 nucleotides agree with TRBD1. This CDR3 spans 12 amino acids. J was trimmed by 4 bases and V by 6 bases; bases with no gene match: 0. Germline values: CDR1 ENHRY, CDR2 SYGVKD.

This clone has only a few counts. The rearrangement links TRBV9 to TRBJ1-1, with unresolved D. The CDR3 is 15 residues long. Germline CDR1 is SGDLS and CDR2 is YYNGEE. V was trimmed by 0 bases and J by 1 base, leaving 10 bases between them. CDR3 region: CASSVAPRENTEAFF. The DNA for the CDR3 is TGTGCCAGCAGCGTAGCTCCCCGGGAGAACACTGAAGCTTTCTTT.

The rearrangement uses TRBV15 and TRBJ2-5, with D perhaps matching TRBD2 (5 bases). Trimming stripped 0 bases from V and 7 bases from J, with 24 bases between. The germline CDR1 and CDR2 sequences are LNHNV and YYDKDF (reference sequence). The CDR3 runs 18 residues. DNA of the CDR3: TGTGCCACCAGCAGAGACGCCTCGGGATTTTCGGGGAGAGGGACCCAGTACTTC. Its translation is CATSRDASGFSGRGTQYF.

The sample holds a few counts of this clone. This chain links TRBV18 with TRBJ2-1; D call uncertain. V dropped 3 bases and J dropped 4 bases, with 10 bases sitting between them. CDR1 is KGHSH and CDR2 is LQKENI in the germline V gene. The length of the CDR3 is 14 residues. CDR3 in amino acids: CASSPETSYNEQFF. The CDR3 bases are TGTGCCAGCTCACCCGAGACAAGTTACAATGAGCAGTTCTTC.

This clone was counted a few times. The V gene is TRBV4-1, the J gene TRBJ2-1; 9 bases agree with TRBD2. Germline V gives CDR1 MGHRA, CDR2 YSYEKL. The CDR3 has 18 amino acids. Losses at the gene ends were 0 bases for V and 4 bases for J; bases not matched to a gene: 10. CDR3 sequence: CASSQDPLRGGKYNEQFF. In DNA, the CDR3 is TGCGCCAGCAGCCAAGATCCCCTGCGGGGGGGCAAATACAATGAGCAGTTCTTC.

This sequence joins TRBV4-2 and TRBJ1-2; 12 positions match TRBD1. The trim removed 0 bases at V and 8 bases at J, leaving 7 bases unmatched. The CDR3 is 16 amino acids. Germline V lookup: CDR1 LGHNA, CDR2 YNFKEQ. This CDR3 is CASSQEGTGGNQGYTF. CDR3 DNA: TGTGCCAGCAGCCAAGAGGGGACAGGGGGCAATCAGGGCTACACCTTC.

The chain joins TRBV29-1 to TRBJ1-1; a possible D gene is TRBD1 (5 bases). This CDR3 region has 13 residues. Trimming removed 3 bases from V and 5 bases from J, with 13 bases in between. CDR1 is SQVTM, CDR2 ANQGSEA, per germline. CDR3 protein: CSVDGTGGTEAFF. The CDR3 region has the DNA TGCAGCGTTGATGGAACCGGGGGGACTGAAGCTTTCTTT.

This sequence joins TRBV7-9 and TRBJ1-1; D is perhaps TRBD1 (5 bases). Deletions cut 11 bases from V and 0 bases from J, with 7 bases between. The CDR3 extends over 11 amino acids. The germline V gene has CDR1 SEHNR and CDR2 FQNEAQ (reference sequence). Here the CDR3 DNA reads TGTGCCTTGACAGTGAACACTGAAGCTTTCTTT. Its protein is CALTVNTEAFF.

The rearrangement links TRBV7-9 to TRBJ2-5; 7 nucleotides line up with TRBD2. The CDR3 runs 12 residues. Germline trimming cut 9 bases from V and 1 base from J; bases unmatched to any gene: 2. Germline assignment: CDR1 SEHNR and CDR2 FQNEAQ (reference sequence). The DNA of the CDR3 is TGTGCCAGTAAGCGGGGCCAAGAGACCCAGTACTTC. Translation: CASKRGQETQYF.

This clone has a handful of counts. V and J are TRBV5-6 and TRBJ2-7; D may match TRBD1 or TRBD2 (5 bases each). There are 14 residues in the CDR3. V was shortened by 7 bases and J by 3 bases, with 17 bases between the two germline ends. Germline loops: CDR1 SGHDT, CDR2 YYEEEE. The CDR3 DNA reads TGTGCCAGCCTAAACTCTCGGGGCGGCTACGAGCAGTACTTC. Its translation is CASLNSRGGYEQYF.

The chain recombines TRBV5-4 with TRBJ2-1; D possibly corresponds to TRBD2 (5 bases). Germline V gene sequence: CDR1 SGHNT, CDR2 YYREEE (reference sequence). Trimming stripped 1 base from V and 9 bases from J, with 14 bases between. This CDR3 has 14 residues. The CDR3: CASSLWLGRSEQFF. DNA for the CDR3: TGTGCCAGCAGCTTGTGGCTAGGGAGAAGTGAGCAGTTCTTC.

The chain combines TRBV7-2 with TRBJ2-1; D is ambiguous. Trimming cost V 6 bases and J 6 bases, with 18 bases left between them. Germline-derived CDR1 and CDR2 are SGHTA and FQGNSA. This CDR3 spans 15 amino acids. For the CDR3, the DNA is TGTGCCAGCAGAACTGCCGCTGCCCCTCTCAATGAGCAGTTCTTC. The encoded protein is CASRTAAAPLNEQFF.

J is TRBJ2-5 and V is TRBV30; D is perhaps TRBD2 (7 bases). This CDR3 has 15 residues. Germline CDR1 and CDR2: GTSNPN and SVGIG (reference sequence). The ends were cut back, 6 bases at V and 5 bases at J, with 22 bases in the middle. In DNA, the CDR3 is TGTGCCTGTGACTCTCTGGCGGGGGCCGGGGAGACCCAGTACTTC. This encodes CACDSLAGAGETQYF.

This clone has more than one count but fewer than ten. The V gene is TRBV2, the J gene TRBJ2-7; the D gene could be TRBD1 or TRBD2 (5 bases each). This CDR3 is built from 18 residues. Germline assignment: CDR1 SNHLY and CDR2 FYNNEI. Trimming left V 2 bases short and J 0 bases short, with 20 bases between. The CDR3 here is CASSESPTGRSVSYEQYF. In nucleotides, the CDR3 is TGTGCCAGCAGTGAAAGTCCCACGGGACGGAGTGTCTCCTACGAGCAGTACTTC.

This clone was counted only a few times. The sample contains more than one DNA sequence encoding this CDR3. The V gene is TRBV29-1, the J gene TRBJ1-1, with D hard to call. CDR1 is SQVTM, CDR2 ANQGSEA, per germline. V was cut by 6 bases and J by 4 bases, with 12 bases left in between. This CDR3 region has 12 residues. CDR3 nucleotides: TGCAGCGTGCAAGGAGGGTCCACTGAAGCTTTCTTT. Encoded protein: CSVQGGSTEAFF.

The table lists this clone with many counts. The chain uses TRBV7-2 and TRBJ2-2, with D uncertain. Trimming shortened V by 5 bases and J by 1 base, and 14 bases separated the two germline ends. CDR3 length: 16 residues. From germline, CDR1 is SGHTA and CDR2 FQGNSA. CDR3 coding DNA: TGTGCCAGCAGCCCCAACCGCGGCTTGAACACCGGGGAGCTGTTTTTT. It codes for CASSPNRGLNTGELFF.

In regard to this clone: The sample contains more than one DNA sequence encoding this CDR3. The chain joins TRBV4-2 to TRBJ1-2; D unresolved. Trimming took off 1 base at V and 8 bases at J, with 5 bases between the two ends. Germline CDR1 and CDR2: LGHNA and YNFKEQ. There are 11 residues in the CDR3. The CDR3 bases are TGTGCCAGCAGCCAAGGGTACGGCTACACCTTC. This sequence encodes CASSQGYGYTF.

The chain employs TRBV9 and TRBJ1-4, with D possibly matching TRBD1 (5 bases). This CDR3 has 17 residues. Looked up from germline, CDR1 is SGDLS and CDR2 is YYNGEE. V lost 3 bases and J lost 4, with 19 bases in between. Here the CDR3 reads CASSGATGTSRNEKLFF. The CDR3 DNA reads as TGTGCCAGCAGCGGGGCGACTGGGACTTCTCGTAATGAAAAACTGTTTTTT.

Only one count was recorded for this clone. The chain recombines TRBV9 with TRBJ1-6; D is unclear. Germline V gives CDR1 SGDLS, CDR2 YYNGEE. There are 13 residues in the CDR3. V dropped 0 bases and J dropped 11 bases, with 9 bases sitting between them. CDR3 nucleotide sequence: TGTGCCAGCAGCGTAGATACATTTCCACCCCTCCACTTT. Translated: CASSVDTFPPLHF.

The genes are TRBV18 and TRBJ1-6; a weak D match, TRBD1 (5 bases). The CDR3 length is 13 residues. Germline assignment: CDR1 KGHSH and CDR2 LQKENI. The V and J ends lost 3 bases and 7 bases respectively, with 7 bases between them. This CDR3 is CASSPNRNSPLHF. DNA for the CDR3: TGTGCCAGCTCACCCAACAGGAATTCACCCCTCCACTTT.

V is TRBV6-5 and J is TRBJ1-2; possible D gene TRBD1, 6 bases. The V gene's germline CDR1 is MNHEY and CDR2 SVGAGI. This CDR3 spans 14 amino acids. V gave up 0 bases and J gave up 5 bases, with 10 bases separating them. CDR3 nucleotides: TGTGCCAGCAGTTACTCGGCAGGGACATATGGCTACACCTTC. It translates to CASSYSAGTYGYTF.

This clone has ten or more counts. Other DNA sequences in the sample encode the same CDR3. The genes are TRBV7-9 and TRBJ1-5; no reliable D call. CDR1 and CDR2 (germline): SEHNR, FQNEAQ (reference sequence). V was cut by 1 base and J by 4 bases, with 5 bases left in between. CDR3 length: 13 residues. CDR3 DNA: TGTGCCAGCAGCTTAGACGGAAATCAGCCCCAGCATTTT. Translation gives CASSLDGNQPQHF. The whole variable domain, filled in from reference TRBV7-9 and TRBJ1-5, reads DTGVSQNPRHKITKRGQNVTFRCDPISEHNRLYWYRQTLGQGPEFLTYFQNEAQLEKSRLLSDRFSAERPKGSFSTLEIQRTEQGDSAMYLCASSLDGNQPQHFGDGTRLSIL.

J is TRBJ2-7 and V is TRBV30; 9 bases fit TRBD2. Germline CDR1 and CDR2: GTSNPN and SVGIG (reference sequence). This CDR3 is 13 amino acids long. Germline trimming cut 2 bases from V and 3 bases from J; bases unmatched to any gene: 2. Here the CDR3 reads CAWSTLAGYEQYF. CDR3 DNA: TGTGCCTGGAGTACACTAGCGGGCTACGAGCAGTACTTC.

The chain's CDR3 is CASSPSGTSNEQFF. In nucleotides, the CDR3 is TGCGCCAGCAGCCCATCCGGGACTTCGAATGAGCAGTTCTTC. This chain connects TRBV5-1 to TRBJ2-1; tentative D call: TRBD2 (6 bases). This CDR3 spans 14 amino acids. The V gene lost 4 bases and the J gene lost 7 bases, with 15 bases spanning the gap. CDR1 SGHRS and CDR2 YFSETQ come from the germline V gene. Complete variable domain (other parts from reference TRBV5-1 and TRBJ2-1): KAGVTQTPRYLIKTRGQQVTLSCSPISGHRSVSWYQQTPGQGLQFLFEYFSETQRNKGNFPGRFSGRQFSNSRSEMNVSTLELGDSALYLCASSPSGTSNEQFFGPGTRLTVL.

This sequence joins TRBV20-1 and TRBJ2-4; perhaps TRBD2 as D (6 bases). V lost 7 bases, J lost 9 bases, and 13 bases lay in between. CDR3 length equals 11 residues. The V gene's germline CDR1 is DFQATT and CDR2 SNEGSKA (reference sequence). The CDR3 region has the DNA TGCAGTGGAACCCTGGGGGGCATTCAGTACTTC. Its translation is CSGTLGGIQYF.